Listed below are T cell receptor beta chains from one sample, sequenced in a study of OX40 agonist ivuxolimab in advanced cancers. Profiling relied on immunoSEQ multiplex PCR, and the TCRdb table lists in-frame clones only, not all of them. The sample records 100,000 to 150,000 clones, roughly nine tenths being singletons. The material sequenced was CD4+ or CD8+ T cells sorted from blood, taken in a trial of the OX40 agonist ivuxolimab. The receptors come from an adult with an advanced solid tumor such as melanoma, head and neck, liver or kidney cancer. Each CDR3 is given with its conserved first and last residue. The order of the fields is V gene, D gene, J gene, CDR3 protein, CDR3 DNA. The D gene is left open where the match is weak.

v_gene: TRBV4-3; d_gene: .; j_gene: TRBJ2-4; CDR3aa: CASSQGRGAGNIQYF; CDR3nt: TGCGCCAGCAGCCAAGGTAGGGGGGCCGGAAACATTCAGTACTTC
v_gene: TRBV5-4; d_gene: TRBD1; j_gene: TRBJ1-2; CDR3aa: CASSSSRDRGFPDTF; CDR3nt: TGTGCCAGCAGCTCCAGCCGGGACAGGGGGTTTCCTGATACCTTC
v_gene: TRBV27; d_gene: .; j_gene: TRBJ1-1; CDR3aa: CASSLVGGGAYTEAFF; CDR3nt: TGTGCCAGCAGTTTAGTGGGAGGAGGGGCATACACTGAAGCTTTCTTT
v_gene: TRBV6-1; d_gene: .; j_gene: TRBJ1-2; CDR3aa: CASSEVRGGRGYTF; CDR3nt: TGTGCCAGCAGTGAAGTCCGGGGAGGGCGAGGCTACACCTTC
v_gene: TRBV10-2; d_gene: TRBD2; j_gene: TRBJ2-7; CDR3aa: CASSGTSGAVEQYF; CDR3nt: TGCGCCAGCAGCGGGACTAGCGGGGCTGTGGAGCAGTACTTC
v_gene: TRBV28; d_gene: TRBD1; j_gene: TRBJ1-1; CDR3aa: CASRITGGIVEAFF; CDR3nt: TGTGCCAGCAGGATAACAGGGGGCATCGTTGAAGCTTTCTTT
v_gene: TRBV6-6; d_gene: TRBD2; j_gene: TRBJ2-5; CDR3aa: CASSYSTSSGKETQYF; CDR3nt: TGTGCCAGCAGTTACTCGACCTCTAGCGGGAAAGAGACCCAGTACTTC
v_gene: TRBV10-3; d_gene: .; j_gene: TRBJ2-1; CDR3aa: CAIRAGRNEQFF; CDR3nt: TGTGCCATCAGGGCAGGCAGGAATGAGCAGTTCTTC
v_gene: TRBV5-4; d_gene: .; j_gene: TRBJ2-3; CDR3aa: CASSLEARAEFTDTQYF; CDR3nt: TGTGCCAGCAGCTTGGAAGCGAGGGCAGAGTTCACAGATACGCAGTATTTT
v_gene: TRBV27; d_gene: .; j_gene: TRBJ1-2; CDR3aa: CASSLHPDYGYTF; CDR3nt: TGTGCCAGCAGTTTGCATCCAGACTATGGCTACACCTTC
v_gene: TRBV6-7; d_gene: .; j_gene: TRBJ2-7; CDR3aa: CASSTPTGSTYEQYF; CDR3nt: TGTGCCAGCAGTACACCTACAGGGTCCACATACGAGCAGTACTTC
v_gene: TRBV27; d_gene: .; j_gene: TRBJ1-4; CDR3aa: CASSFRAWANEKLFF; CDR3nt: TGTGCCAGCAGTTTCCGAGCGTGGGCTAATGAAAAACTGTTTTTT